Each of the 26 T cell receptor beta chains below was sequenced from the same sample in a study of blood T cells in healthy people across ages. Combining a sample-barcoded 5' primer with a J-beta primer mix, a second PCR ran for about 7 to 11 cycles. TCRdb itself ran the 5' RACE reads through MiXCR, one entry per CDR3 protein. This table has almost 800,000 distinct CDR3 sequences, roughly 64% appearing once. Input material: blood. These receptors all come from a man under 40 in good health.

About this clonotype: One junction end does not reproduce the germline sequence, and a read error may be involved. This sequence joins TRBV4-2 and TRBJ1-2; TRBD1 might be the D (5 bases). Germline V gene sequence: CDR1 LGHNA, CDR2 YNFKEQ. The CDR3 covers 14 residues. CDR3 region: CGSSQGVGTYGYTF. DNA of the CDR3: TGTGGCAGCAGCCAAGGAGTAGGGACTTATGGCTACACCTTC.

This clonotype was found a few times. The V call is TRBV7-9, the J call TRBJ2-3, with D tentatively TRBD1 or TRBD2 (5 bases each). In germline, CDR1 is SEHNR, CDR2 FQNEAQ (reference sequence). Trimming shortened V by 1 base and J by 7 bases, and 9 bases separated the two germline ends. This CDR3 contains 13 residues. CDR3: CASSLGDQYTQYF. CDR3 DNA sequence: TGTGCCAGCAGCTTAGGGGACCAGTATACGCAGTATTTT.

In this sample, this clonotype turned up a few times. The chain employs TRBV2 and TRBJ2-5; D unclear. V was trimmed by 1 base and J by 3 bases, leaving 3 bases between them. The germline CDR1 and CDR2 sequences are SNHLY and FYNNEI. The CDR3 is 12 amino acids. The CDR3 DNA reads TGTGCCAGCAGTGAAGTTGAAGAGACCCAGTACTTC. Its protein is CASSEVEETQYF.

This chain connects TRBV3-1 to TRBJ2-7; unclear D gene. This CDR3 is built from 11 residues. Germline V gene sequence: CDR1 LGHDT, CDR2 YNNKEL (reference sequence). V lost 2 bases and J 7 bases, leaving 6 bases between the germline ends. In nucleotides, the CDR3 is TGTGCCAGCAGCCAACTCGAAGAGCAGTACTTC. Amino acid sequence: CASSQLEEQYF.

The CDR3 DNA reads TGTGCCAGCGGAGGACTAACGGAGAACCAAGAGACCCAGTACTTC. Protein product: CASGGLTENQETQYF. This chain uses TRBV28 with TRBJ2-7; D may be TRBD2 (6 bases). The DNA end favors TRBJ2-5, so the J call may be wrong. CDR1 is MDHEN, CDR2 SYDVKM, per germline. The length of the CDR3 is 15 residues.

This rearrangement joins TRBV5-1 to TRBJ2-3, with 8 bases identical to TRBD1. Trimming removed 3 bases from V and 6 bases from J; junction bases left unmatched: 12. This CDR3 region has 16 residues. Germline CDR1 SGHRS, CDR2 YFSETQ. The CDR3 DNA is TGCGCCAGCAGCTCCTACTCCGGGACAGGCGGGGATACGCAGTATTTT. The encoded protein is CASSSYSGTGGDTQYF. The variable domain in full, completed from reference TRBV5-1 and TRBJ2-3, reads KAGVTQTPRYLIKTRGQQVTLSCSPISGHRSVSWYQQTPGQGLQFLFEYFSETQRNKGNFPGRFSGRQFSNSRSEMNVSTLELGDSALYLCASSSYSGTGGDTQYFGPGTRLTVL.

This clonotype is a singleton in its sample. The CDR3 sequence is CASSSPLGPSTDTQYF. The CDR3 DNA reads TGTGCCAGCAGTTCCCCACTAGGCCCTAGCACAGATACGCAGTATTTT. The chain carries TRBV6-5 and TRBJ2-3, with a possible D match to TRBD2 (5 bases). The V gene lost 4 bases and the J gene lost 0 bases, with 14 bases spanning the gap. Germline V gene lookup returns CDR1 MNHEY and CDR2 SVGAGI. The CDR3 spans 16 residues.

In this sample, this clonotype turned up a few times. The chain is built from TRBV20-1 and TRBJ1-5; 8 bases agree with TRBD1. The CDR3 extends over 13 amino acids. Germline CDR1 DFQATT, CDR2 SNEGSKA (reference sequence). V lost 5 bases, J lost 7 bases, and 7 bases stayed unmatched. The CDR3 reads CSAEQGVLQPQHF. CDR3 bases: TGCAGTGCTGAACAGGGGGTCCTGCAGCCCCAGCATTTT.

J is TRBJ2-1 and V is TRBV6-1, with D possibly matching TRBD2 (8 bases). The V gene lost 2 bases and the J gene lost 9 bases, with 29 bases spanning the gap. The germline V gene has CDR1 MNHNS and CDR2 SASEGT. The CDR3 spans 19 residues. The CDR3 DNA reads as TGTGCCAGCAGTGAAAAGGGGGCAGTAGCGGGGTCTCAAGTCCGTGAGCAGTTCTTC. Translation gives CASSEKGAVAGSQVREQFF.

The chain carries TRBV13 and TRBJ1-1; no clear D. The V gene's germline CDR1 is PRHDT and CDR2 FYEKMQ (reference sequence). Trimming stripped 5 bases from V and 1 base from J, with 17 bases between. The CDR3 length is 16 residues. The CDR3: CASSLSGRASNTEAFF. The CDR3 DNA reads TGTGCCAGCAGCCTAAGTGGCAGAGCCTCGAACACTGAAGCTTTCTTT.

J is TRBJ2-7 and V is TRBV29-1; 7 bases are a match to TRBD2. V shed 6 bases, J shed 4 bases, and the junction held 9 bases outside the gene matches. CDR1 SQVTM and CDR2 ANQGSEA come from the germline V gene. This CDR3 comprises 13 residues. The CDR3 bases are TGCAGCGTGGAGGTTGGGGGGGATTACGAGCAGTACTTC. Protein: CSVEVGGDYEQYF.

This clonotype occurred many times. A read error may explain this, as a much larger clone is one base away. The rearrangement links TRBV29-1 to TRBJ2-5, with 8 positions matching TRBD2. With 4 bases clipped from V and 11 bases from J, the junction kept 9 bases outside the gene matches. Germline values: CDR1 SQVTM, CDR2 ANQGSEA. This CDR3 is built from 12 residues. The CDR3 is CSVGTSRVEQYF. Written as DNA, the CDR3 is TGCAGCGTTGGGACTAGCCGAGTGGAGCAGTACTTC.

This rearrangement joins TRBV14 to TRBJ2-1, with 7 bases lining up with TRBD2. The CDR3 runs to 14 residues. The junction had 8 bases not matched to a gene; V was cut back by 4 bases and J by 8 bases. CDR1 and CDR2 (germline): SGHDN, FVKESK. CDR3 nucleotides: TGTGCCAGCAGCCCCTCGGGAGGAGTCCATGAGCAGTTCTTC. Translated, it gives CASSPSGGVHEQFF.

This clonotype is a singleton in its sample. The chain carries TRBV2 and TRBJ2-3, with D possibly matching TRBD1 (6 bases). Trimming removed 7 bases from V and 8 bases from J, with 16 bases in between. The CDR3 is 13 amino acids. The germline CDR1 and CDR2 sequences are SNHLY and FYNNEI. The CDR3 here is CASTGGGGGTQYF. DNA of the CDR3: TGTGCCAGCACTGGGGGCGGCGGCGGTACGCAGTATTTT.

The chain uses TRBV12-5 and TRBJ2-1, with D perhaps TRBD2 (5 bases). The CDR3 is 13 residues long. Germline CDR1 is LGHNT and CDR2 is FRNRAP. V lost 5 bases to trimming and J lost 5 bases, with 10 bases between them. The CDR3 coding sequence is TGTGCTAGTGGTCCGAGGACTCACAATGAGCAGTTCTTC. This gives the protein CASGPRTHNEQFF.

The sample holds one count of this clonotype. The chain joins TRBV29-1 to TRBJ2-1; a possible D gene is TRBD2 (6 bases). Trimming took 7 bases from V and 8 from J, leaving 6 bases between them. Per germline, CDR1 SQVTM and CDR2 ANQGSEA. CDR3 size: 9 residues. Here the CDR3 reads CSAGDEQFF. In nucleotides, the CDR3 is TGCAGCGCGGGGGATGAGCAGTTCTTC.

This clonotype turned up a few times. CDR3 amino acids: CASRPGGLAYEQYF. In DNA form, the CDR3 reads TGTGCCAGCCGTCCAGGGGGACTCGCCTACGAGCAGTACTTC. The chain is built from TRBV28 and TRBJ2-7, with D tentatively TRBD1 (7 bases). In germline, CDR1 is MDHEN, CDR2 SYDVKM. CDR3 length: 14 amino acids. Trimming removed 8 bases from V and 2 bases from J, with 16 bases in between.

The chain links TRBV5-1 to TRBJ2-3; the D gene is possibly TRBD1 (7 bases). The CDR3 is made up of 14 amino acids. Germline V lookup: CDR1 SGHRS, CDR2 YFSETQ. V lost 3 bases, J lost 4 bases, and 12 bases lay in between. CDR3 DNA sequence: TGCGCCAGCAGCTGGAGGGACAGATCAGATACGCAGTATTTT. Protein product: CASSWRDRSDTQYF.

The chain links TRBV7-2 to TRBJ2-5; D is unclear. The CDR3 is made up of 14 amino acids. V was pared by 0 bases and J by 5 bases, with 10 bases between. The germline V gene encodes CDR1 SGHTA and CDR2 FQGNSA. The CDR3 is CASSLAGWVETQYF. In DNA, the CDR3 is TGTGCCAGCAGCTTAGCGGGGTGGGTGGAGACCCAGTACTTC. Filled out from reference TRBV7-2 and TRBJ2-5, the complete variable domain reads GAGVSQSPSNKVTEKGKDVELRCDPISGHTALYWYRQSLGQGLEFLIYFQGNSAPDKSGLPSDRFSAERTGGSVSTLTIQRTQQEDSAVYLCASSLAGWVETQYFGPGTRLLVL.

The chain recombines TRBV3-1 with TRBJ2-1; the D gene is possibly TRBD1 (8 bases). The germline V and J ends were trimmed by 0 bases and 8 bases, with 14 bases remaining between them. Germline V CDR1 and CDR2: LGHDT, YNNKEL (reference sequence). This CDR3 has 15 amino acids. The CDR3 nucleotides read TGTGCCAGCAGCCAAGAAGGACAGGGAGGGGATGAGCAGTTCTTC. Its translation is CASSQEGQGGDEQFF.

This chain connects TRBV2 to TRBJ2-7, with 8 bases that match TRBD2. There are 16 residues in the CDR3. After removal of 8 bases from V and 4 bases from J, the junction contained 16 bases not matched to a gene. Germline CDR1 SNHLY, CDR2 FYNNEI. The CDR3 region has the DNA TGTGCCAGCGGGGTTAAACGGGGGGGTTCCGATTACGAGCAGTACTTC. Its translation: CASGVKRGGSDYEQYF.

The chain employs TRBV15 and TRBJ2-5, with 11 bases that match TRBD1. The J call may be faulty, since TRBJ2-7 better matches the DNA end. CDR1 and CDR2 (germline): LNHNV, YYDKDF (reference sequence). The CDR3 is 16 amino acids. CDR3 sequence reads: CATSIGLGQGADEQYF. In nucleotides, the CDR3 is TGTGCCACCAGCATTGGGTTAGGACAGGGGGCCGACGAGCAGTACTTC.

The chain links TRBV7-6 to TRBJ2-7, with no clear D. Deletions cut 0 bases from V and 4 bases from J, with 7 bases between. The germline CDR1 and CDR2 sequences are SGHVS and FNYEAQ. The CDR3 runs 13 residues. CDR3 in DNA: TGTGCCAGCAGCTTAGCGCAACAGTACGAGCAGTACTTC. Amino acid sequence: CASSLAQQYEQYF.

The chain has TRBV24-1 and TRBJ2-3, with D possibly matching TRBD2 (5 bases). Germline CDR1 KGHDR, CDR2 SFDVKD. Trimming removed 7 bases at V and 6 bases at J, with 16 bases between. CDR3 length: 14 residues. The CDR3 DNA follows: TGTGCCACCAGCGAACGGGGAATCTCGGATACGCAGTATTTT. This translates into CATSERGISDTQYF.

The rearrangement links TRBV7-2 to TRBJ2-3; 10 bases agree with TRBD1. Germline-derived CDR1 and CDR2 are SGHTA and FQGNSA. This CDR3 is built from 16 residues. V trimming: 4 bases; J trimming: 4 bases; junction bases outside the gene matches: 8. The CDR3 bases are TGTGCCAGCAGCTCATCACGGGACAGGGGTTCAGATACGCAGTATTTT. It specifies CASSSSRDRGSDTQYF.

The rearrangement uses TRBV27 and TRBJ2-1; tentatively, D is TRBD2 (5 bases). The length of the CDR3 is 12 residues. With 6 bases removed from V and 8 bases from J, the gap between germline ends came to 11 bases. Germline V gene data show CDR1 as MNHEY and CDR2 as SMNVEV (reference sequence). The CDR3 sequence is CASRRELDEQFF. In DNA form, the CDR3 reads TGTGCCAGCAGGAGGGAATTGGATGAGCAGTTCTTC.